Sequencing of this TCR beta chain was carried out in a study of CD8+CD57+ T cells in acquired aplastic anemia. Study-level information: Mean DNA quantity obtained from sorted CD4+ and CD8+ cells was 2.5 to 4 ug. Around 11 million reads, on average, were obtained for CD4+ cells from healthy donors. Broader study findings: Significance was not reached for CD8+ Simpson's diversity between patients and controls. Found in both controls and patients were around 29 CD8+ CDR3 sequences.

Genomic DNA provided the template from which TCR beta VDJ and CDR3 profiles were obtained. TCRdb ran MiXCR on the reads and lists one entry per CDR3 protein. In the table there are 150,000 or so distinct CDR3 sequences, 50% to 75% of which are singletons. CDR1 is MNHGY, CDR2 SVAAGI, per germline. V trimming: 5 bases; J trimming: 2 bases; junction bases outside the gene matches: 9. The CDR3 length is 17 residues. Of note for this clonotype: Its antigen is unidentified.

This rearrangement joins TRBV6-9 to TRBJ2-6; 7 nucleotides line up with TRBD1. The specimen sequenced was sorted CD4+, CD8+, or CD8+CD57+ T cells (not recorded which) from PBMCs. The TCR originated in a human donor in good health. The CDR3, as DNA: TGTGCCAGCAGTGATCCACAGGGGACGGCTGGGGCCAACGTCCTGACTTTC. Amino acids: CASSDPQGTAGANVLTF.